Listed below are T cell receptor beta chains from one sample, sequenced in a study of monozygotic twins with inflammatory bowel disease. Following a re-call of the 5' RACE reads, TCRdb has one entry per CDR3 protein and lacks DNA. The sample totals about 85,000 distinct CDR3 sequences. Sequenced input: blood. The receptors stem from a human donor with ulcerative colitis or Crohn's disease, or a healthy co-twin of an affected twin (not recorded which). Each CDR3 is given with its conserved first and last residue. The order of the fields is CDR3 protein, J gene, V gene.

CDR3: CASSFRRTGKETQYF
J: TRBJ2-5
V: TRBV5-6

CDR3: CASSDRQGQPQHF
J: TRBJ1-5
V: TRBV19

CDR3: CASSLAGTGFHGYTF
J: TRBJ1-2
V: TRBV5-4

CDR3: CASSIVSGGNEQFF
J: TRBJ2-1
V: TRBV19

CDR3: CASSNRNTGELFF
J: TRBJ2-2
V: TRBV7-3

CDR3: CASSKAQRGGHTDTQYF
J: TRBJ2-3
V: TRBV21-1

CDR3: CSAPIRTGKGSPLHF
J: TRBJ1-6
V: TRBV20-1

CDR3: CASSSRDRGPYEQYF
J: TRBJ2-7
V: TRBV5-1

CDR3: CASSLARGPIANYGYTF
J: TRBJ1-2
V: TRBV7-9

CDR3: CASSLVIGEKLFF
J: TRBJ1-4
V: TRBV7-2

CDR3: CAISDPEGGPGQPQHF
J: TRBJ1-5
V: TRBV10-3

CDR3: CATSRDVESGANVLTF
J: TRBJ2-6
V: TRBV15

CDR3: CASSLLGTEAFF
J: TRBJ1-1
V: TRBV12-3/TRBV12-4